The 21 T cell receptor beta chains given below trace back to one sample, sequenced in a study of shared clonotypes between healthy human individuals. Measured with immunoSEQ multiplex PCR; TCRdb has only the in-frame clones, and not every one. The table shows 2 million or so clones, with 85% to 95% occurring only once. Sequencing was carried out using naive CD4+ T cells sorted from blood. Subset meaning: CD45RA+ positively selected. These receptors came from a man in his late teens or twenties in good health.

The chain couples TRBV5-1 to TRBJ2-1; TRBD1 agrees at 7 bases. Germline trimming cut 0 bases from V and 8 bases from J; bases unmatched to any gene: 5. Germline V CDR1 and CDR2: SGHRS, YFSETQ. The CDR3 covers 14 residues. CDR3: CASSLGDRPDEQFF. Written as DNA, the CDR3 is TGCGCCAGCAGCTTGGGGGACAGACCCGATGAGCAGTTCTTC.

This chain links TRBV6-5 with TRBJ1-2, with a possible D match to TRBD1 (6 bases). The CDR3 length is 13 residues. The V and J ends lost 6 bases and 3 bases respectively, with 11 bases between them. Germline V lookup: CDR1 MNHEY, CDR2 SVGAGI. This CDR3 is CASSRGADYGYTF. The CDR3 DNA reads TGTGCCAGCAGCCGGGGGGCTGACTATGGCTACACCTTC.

V and J are TRBV10-3 and TRBJ1-4; the D gene is possibly TRBD1 (6 bases). CDR1 ENHRY and CDR2 SYGVKD come from the germline V gene. The CDR3 totals 11 residues. V was pared by 11 bases and J by 13 bases, with 17 bases between. The DNA for the CDR3 is TGTGCCGTCGGCGAGGGGGATAGACTGTTTTTT. It is translated as CAVGEGDRLFF.

The chain recombines TRBV5-6 with TRBJ2-7, with D possibly being TRBD1 or TRBD2 (6 bases each). This CDR3 has 15 amino acids. The ends were cut back, 0 bases at V and 5 bases at J, with 15 bases in the middle. The germline V gene has CDR1 SGHDT and CDR2 YYEEEE. The DNA of the CDR3 is TGTGCCAGCAGCTTGGCAGGGGACTTACCCAACGAGCAGTACTTC. Protein: CASSLAGDLPNEQYF.

This chain uses TRBV14 with TRBJ2-7; TRBD1 agrees at 8 bases. The CDR3 covers 15 residues. Germline V gene lookup returns CDR1 SGHDN and CDR2 FVKESK. Germline trimming cut 4 bases from V and 0 bases from J; bases unmatched to any gene: 5. DNA of the CDR3: TGTGCCAGCAGCCTTCCCGGGACAGGCTCCTACGAGCAGTACTTC. This codes for CASSLPGTGSYEQYF.

The chain carries TRBV2 and TRBJ1-3; no clear D. The ends were cut back, 1 base at V and 3 bases at J, with 7 bases in the middle. Per germline, CDR1 SNHLY and CDR2 FYNNEI. The CDR3 spans 14 residues. CDR3 nucleotide sequence: TGTGCCAGCAGTGAAGGTGGGAATGGAAACACCATATATTTT. Translated, it gives CASSEGGNGNTIYF.

On this clone: The germline gene is not matched at one end of the junction; a read error may be the cause. The chain is built from TRBV4-1 and TRBJ1-6; D may be TRBD1 (6 bases). Germline values: CDR1 MGHRA, CDR2 YSYEKL. CDR3 size: 12 residues. CDR3 in DNA: TGCGCCAGCAGCCCACCACAGGGAAGGGCCCTTTTT. Amino acids: CASSPPQGRALF.

This rearrangement joins TRBV9 to TRBJ2-5, with no clear D. Germline assignment: CDR1 SGDLS and CDR2 YYNGEE. The V end lost 5 bases, the J end lost 4 bases, and 15 bases lay between the germline ends. This CDR3 comprises 14 residues. CDR3 DNA sequence: TGTGCCAGCAGTGCCGGGCCGAGCACAGAGACCCAGTACTTC. Amino acids: CASSAGPSTETQYF.

The chain has TRBV7-9 and TRBJ1-4; D not resolved. Germline lookup yields CDR1 SEHNR and CDR2 FQNEAQ (reference sequence). The CDR3 has 14 residues. Trimming pared 1 base from V and 8 bases from J, leaving 11 bases between. The CDR3 nucleotides read TGTGCCAGCAGCTTAGTCGGGCCGAGGGAAAAACTGTTTTTT. It translates to CASSLVGPREKLFF.

In DNA form, the CDR3 reads TGTGCCAGCAGTTACTTCACTAGCGGGACCAACGAGCAGTACTTC. Residues: CASSYFTSGTNEQYF. The rearrangement joins TRBV6-6 to TRBJ2-7; 10 bases are a match to TRBD2. CDR1 and CDR2 (germline): MNHNY, SVGAGI (reference sequence). Germline trimming cut 1 base from V and 5 bases from J; bases unmatched to any gene: 5. The CDR3 runs to 15 residues.

This chain connects TRBV30 to TRBJ1-2; D possibly corresponds to TRBD1 (6 bases). This CDR3 has 14 residues. Trimming shortened V by 0 bases and J by 4 bases, and 12 bases separated the two germline ends. The germline V gene has CDR1 GTSNPN and CDR2 SVGIG (reference sequence). CDR3 sequence (DNA): TGTGCCTGGAGTGTACGTCAGGGGACCTATGGCTACACCTTC. This encodes CAWSVRQGTYGYTF.

The gene calls are TRBV7-9 and TRBJ1-1; 7 bases line up with TRBD1. The CDR3 has 17 amino acids. Looked up from germline, CDR1 is SEHNR and CDR2 is FQNEAQ (reference sequence). J lost 2 bases, V lost 2 bases, and 11 bases had no gene match. The CDR3 is CASSLLVGTARNTEAFF. CDR3 in DNA: TGTGCCAGCAGCTTACTAGTGGGGACAGCCAGAAACACTGAAGCTTTCTTT.

As for this clone: Additional DNA sequences in this sample encode the identical CDR3. The chain carries TRBV11-2 and TRBJ2-7; tentatively, D is TRBD1 or TRBD2 (5 bases each). V was shortened by 4 bases and J by 4 bases, with 11 bases between the two germline ends. Germline CDR1 reads SGHAT; CDR2 reads FQNNGV. CDR3 length: 13 residues. The CDR3 DNA is TGTGCCAGCAGCTCTCAGGGCGGGTACGAGCAGTACTTC. As protein: CASSSQGGYEQYF.

The V and J genes are TRBV12-5 and TRBJ2-1, with a weak D call TRBD1 (6 bases). Trimming cost V 5 bases and J 0 bases, with 14 bases left between them. CDR1 is LGHNT, CDR2 FRNRAP, per germline. The CDR3 has 16 residues. CDR3 coding DNA: TGTGCTAGTGGTCCCACGGGCAGGGGCTCCTACAATGAGCAGTTCTTC. Translating gives CASGPTGRGSYNEQFF.

V gene TRBV11-2 combines with J gene TRBJ2-7, with 10 positions matching TRBD1. This CDR3 contains 14 residues. CDR1 SGHAT and CDR2 FQNNGV come from the germline V gene. Trimming cost V 6 bases and J 2 bases; bases outside gene matches: 4. This CDR3 is CASSETGGTYEQYF. As DNA, the CDR3 is TGTGCCAGCAGTGAGACAGGGGGCACCTACGAGCAGTACTTC.

This chain uses TRBV10-1 with TRBJ1-3; D unclear. The CDR3 length is 15 residues. The V and J ends lost 3 bases and 0 bases respectively, with 9 bases between them. From germline, CDR1 is WNHNN and CDR2 SYGVQD (reference sequence). Here the CDR3 DNA reads TGCGCCAGCAGTGATCAGAAAAACTCTGGAAACACCATATATTTT. It specifies CASSDQKNSGNTIYF.

The J gene is TRBJ1-2, the V gene TRBV5-6; the match to TRBD1 covers 9 bases. Unmatched junction bases numbered 10, after V lost 4 bases and J lost 6 bases. This CDR3 is built from 15 residues. Germline V CDR1 and CDR2: SGHDT, YYEEEE. CDR3 protein: CASSNRDREGHGYTF. CDR3 nucleotides: TGTGCCAGCAGCAACCGGGACAGGGAGGGGCATGGCTACACCTTC.

In DNA form, the CDR3 reads TGTGCCAGCAGTTCGGCAGGGGGCTACACTGAAGCTTTCTTT. This gives the protein CASSSAGGYTEAFF. The genes are TRBV6-5 and TRBJ1-1; 8 bases line up with TRBD1. From germline, CDR1 is MNHEY and CDR2 SVGAGI. The CDR3 is 14 amino acids. V shed 4 bases and J 3 bases; nucleotides not matched to a gene: 4.

The chain combines TRBV7-2 with TRBJ2-7, with 9 bases lining up with TRBD2. The CDR3 has 15 amino acids. Germline CDR1 reads SGHTA; CDR2 reads FQGNSA. Losses at the gene ends were 1 base for V and 3 bases for J; bases not matched to a gene: 4. The CDR3 loop is CASSLVAGESYEQYF. For the CDR3, the DNA is TGTGCCAGCAGCTTAGTAGCGGGAGAAAGCTACGAGCAGTACTTC.

V and J are TRBV11-2 and TRBJ2-3, with D perhaps matching TRBD2 (6 bases). The CDR3 spans 16 residues. V was shortened by 0 bases and J by 6 bases, with 16 bases between the two germline ends. The germline CDR1 and CDR2 sequences are SGHAT and FQNNGV. The CDR3 region has the DNA TGTGCCAGCAGCTTAGACAGCGGGCCCGACGCGGATACGCAGTATTTT. Translation gives CASSLDSGPDADTQYF.

This clone was seen just once. DNA for the CDR3: TGTGCCAGCAGCCCCGTGGCTAGCGGGAGATACGAGCAGTACTTC. Encoded protein: CASSPVASGRYEQYF. This rearrangement joins TRBV11-2 to TRBJ2-7; 10 bases fit TRBD2. This CDR3 is built from 15 residues. CDR1 and CDR2 from the germline V gene are SGHAT and FQNNGV. The V and J ends lost 5 bases and 4 bases, in that order; junction bases with no gene match: 8. Supplemented by reference TRBV11-2 and TRBJ2-7, the full variable domain reads EAGVAQSPRYKIIEKRQSVAFWCNPISGHATLYWYQQILGQGPKLLIQFQNNGVVDDSQLPKDRFSAERLKGVDSTLKIQPAKLEDSAVYLCASSPVASGRYEQYFGPGTRLTVT.